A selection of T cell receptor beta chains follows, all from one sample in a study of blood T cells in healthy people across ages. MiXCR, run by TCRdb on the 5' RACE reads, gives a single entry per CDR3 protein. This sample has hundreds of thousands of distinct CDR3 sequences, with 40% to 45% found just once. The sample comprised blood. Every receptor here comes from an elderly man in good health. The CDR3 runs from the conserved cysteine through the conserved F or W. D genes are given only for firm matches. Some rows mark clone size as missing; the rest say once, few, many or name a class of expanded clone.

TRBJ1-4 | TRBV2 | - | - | TGTGCCATGGCCCAGGGAGAAAAACTGTTTTTT | CAMAQGEKLFF
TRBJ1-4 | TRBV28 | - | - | TGTGCCAGCAGTGGGGGGACCCTCAATGAAAAACTGTTTTTT | CASSGGTLNEKLFF
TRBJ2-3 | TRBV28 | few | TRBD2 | TGTGCCAGCAGTTTTACAGGACTAGCGGGAGGAGATACGCAGTATTTT | CASSFTGLAGGDTQYF
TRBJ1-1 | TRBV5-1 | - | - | TGCGCCAGCAGCTTGGCCCGAGGCACGAACACTGAAGCTTTCTTT | CASSLARGTNTEAFF
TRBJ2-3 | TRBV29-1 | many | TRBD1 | TGCAGCGTTGTCCGGGACAGGAGTACAGATACGCAGTATTTT | CSVVRDRSTDTQYF
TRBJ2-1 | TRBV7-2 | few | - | TGTGCCAGCAGCACACCCGGGCAAGGGTACAATGAGCAGTTCTTC | CASSTPGQGYNEQFF
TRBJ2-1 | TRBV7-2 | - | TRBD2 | TGTGCCAGCAGGCCGGGACTAGCGGCGTACAATGAGCAGTTCTTC | CASRPGLAAYNEQFF
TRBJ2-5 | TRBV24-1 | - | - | TGTGCCACCACAGGCGGCTTAGAAGAGACCCAGTACTTC | CATTGGLEETQYF
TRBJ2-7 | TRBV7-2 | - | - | TGTGCCAGCAGCTTGGCGGGTGGTTTTGGGGGGGCGTACGAGCAGTACTTC | CASSLAGGFGGAYEQYF
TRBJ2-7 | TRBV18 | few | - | TGTGCCAGCTCACCAGCGGGATCCGCTTACTACGAGCAGTACTTC | CASSPAGSAYYEQYF
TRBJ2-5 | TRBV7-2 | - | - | TGTGCCAGCAGCTTAGCGCGCTCACGCGGGGAGACCCAGTACTTC | CASSLARSRGETQYF
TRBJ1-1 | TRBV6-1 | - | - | TGTGCCAGCAGTGTAGTGAGGGAAACTGAAGCTTTCTTT | CASSVVRETEAFF
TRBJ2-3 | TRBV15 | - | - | TGTGCCACCATCAAGCCCTCCACAGATACGCAGTATTTT | CATIKPSTDTQYF
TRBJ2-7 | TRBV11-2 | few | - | TGTGCCAGCAGCATATGGGACGAGCAGTACTTC | CASSIWDEQYF
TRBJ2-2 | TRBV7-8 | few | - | TGTGCCAGCAACCCTTGGGGTCGTCAGACCGGGGAGCTGTTTTTT | CASNPWGRQTGELFF
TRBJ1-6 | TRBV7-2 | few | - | TGTGCCAGCAGCTTAGCCGGCAGACCCCTCCACTTT | CASSLAGRPLHF
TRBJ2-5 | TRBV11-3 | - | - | TGTGCCAGCAGCGGGGGGCTAGCGGCCCAAGAGACCCAGTACTTC | CASSGGLAAQETQYF
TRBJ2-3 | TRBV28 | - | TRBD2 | TGTGCCAGCAGTTTATGGACTAGCGGGACCACTGGGGCGCAGTATTTT | CASSLWTSGTTGAQYF
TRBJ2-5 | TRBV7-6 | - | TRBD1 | TGTGCCAGCAGCCCCTTTGGGCGGGACAGGCCGCAAGAGACCCAGTACTTC | CASSPFGRDRPQETQYF
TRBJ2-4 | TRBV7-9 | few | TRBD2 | TGTGCCAGCAGCCGCCGAGGGCTAGCGGGAGATAAAAACATTCAGTACTTC | CASSRRGLAGDKNIQYF
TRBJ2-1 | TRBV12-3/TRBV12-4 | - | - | TGTGCCAGCAGTTTGATGGCAGGTCTTTCTACCTACAATGAGCAGTTCTTC | CASSLMAGLSTYNEQFF
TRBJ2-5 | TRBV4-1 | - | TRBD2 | TGCGCCAGCAGCCAAGATGGGGCGGGAGGAAACCAAGAGACCCAGTACTTC | CASSQDGAGGNQETQYF
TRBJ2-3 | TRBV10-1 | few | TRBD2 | TGCGCCAGCAGTTTTACTAGCGGGAGCGACACAGATACGCAGTATTTT | CASSFTSGSDTDTQYF
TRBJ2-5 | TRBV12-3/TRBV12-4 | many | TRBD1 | TGTGCCAGCAGTTTAGCCGGGACAGTACAAGAGACCCAGTACTTC | CASSLAGTVQETQYF
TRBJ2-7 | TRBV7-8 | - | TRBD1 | TGTGCCAGCAGCTTAGTGTTGACGGGACAGGGGATCTACGAGCAGTACTTC | CASSLVLTGQGIYEQYF
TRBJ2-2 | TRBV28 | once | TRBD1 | TGTGCCAGCAGGATTACAGGGGTGAACACCGGGGAGCTGTTTTTT | CASRITGVNTGELFF
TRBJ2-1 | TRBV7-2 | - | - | TGTGCCAGCAGATTAGCCGAGAGGGAGTTCTTC | CASRLAEREFF
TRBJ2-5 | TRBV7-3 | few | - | TGTGCCAGCAGCTCCGGCATAGCCGAGACCCAGTACTTC | CASSSGIAETQYF
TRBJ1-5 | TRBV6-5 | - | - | TGTGCCTGCACCCGGGACGGAAATCAGCCCCAGCATTTT | CACTRDGNQPQHF
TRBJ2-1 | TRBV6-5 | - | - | TGTGCCAGCACTCCGGGGGCAGGGGCCGGCAATGAGCAGTTCTTC | CASTPGAGAGNEQFF
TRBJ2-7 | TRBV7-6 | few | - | TGTGCCAGCAGCTCGGCTCTGGGATACGAGCAGTACTTC | CASSSALGYEQYF
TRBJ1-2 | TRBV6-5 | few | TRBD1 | TGTGCCAGCACTCGGCAGGGGGCAGTGAATGGCTACACCTTC | CASTRQGAVNGYTF
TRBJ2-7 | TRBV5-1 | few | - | TGCGCCAGCAGCTTGGACATCGTATCCTACGAGCAGTACTTC | CASSLDIVSYEQYF
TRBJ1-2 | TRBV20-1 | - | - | TGCAGTGCTAGAGCCGGATCTTATGGCTACACCTTC | CSARAGSYGYTF
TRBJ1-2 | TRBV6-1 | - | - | TGTGCCAGCAGTGTCCCCCGGACAGAAGCTAACTATGGCTACACCTTC | CASSVPRTEANYGYTF